The 4 T cell receptor beta chains below all came from one sample that was sequenced in a study of T cells after yellow fever vaccination. TCRdb recomputed calls from the 5' RACE reads with MiXCR, one row per CDR3 protein. The sample lists around 250,000 distinct CDR3 sequences, about 5.2% occurring once. The input for sequencing was CD4+ T cells sorted from PBMCs, taken on the day of the yellow fever booster vaccination. These receptors originate from a man between 18 and 29 years old who received the YFV17D yellow fever vaccine.

In its sample, this clonotype was seen a few times. The genes are TRBV15 and TRBJ2-3; unclear D gene. V shed 1 base and J shed 4 bases, with 9 bases lying between them. Germline V CDR1 and CDR2: LNHNV, YYDKDF (reference sequence). CDR3 length equals 14 residues. CDR3 nucleotides: TGTGCCACCAGCAGAGGACAAGCCCCAGATACGCAGTATTTT. Protein sequence: CATSRGQAPDTQYF. Supplemented by reference TRBV15 and TRBJ2-3, the full variable domain reads DAMVIQNPRYQVTQFGKPVTLSCSQTLNHNVMYWYQQKSSQAPKLLFHYYDKDFNNEADTPDNFQSRRPNTSFCFLDIRSPGLGDTAMYLCATSRGQAPDTQYFGPGTRLTVL.

This clonotype has just a few counts. The CDR3 reads CASSSQQDTGELFF. CDR3 nucleotides: TGTGCCAGCAGCTCCCAACAGGACACCGGGGAGCTGTTTTTT. V gene TRBV5-4 combines with J gene TRBJ2-2; TRBD1 is a possible D gene (5 bases). CDR1 and CDR2 from the germline V gene are SGHNT and YYREEE (reference sequence). The CDR3 consists of 14 residues. Trimming cost V 3 bases and J 3 bases, with 9 bases left between them.

This clonotype was counted a few times. This chain connects TRBV3-1 to TRBJ2-5, with 7 bases identical to TRBD2. CDR1 LGHDT and CDR2 YNNKEL come from the germline V gene (reference sequence). The junction had 10 bases not matched to a gene; V was cut back by 7 bases and J by 2 bases. The CDR3 is 15 amino acids. CDR3 DNA: TGTGCCAGCACCTCCCCGGGAGCGGGGCAAGAGACCCAGTACTTC. Protein product: CASTSPGAGQETQYF.

This chain links TRBV9 with TRBJ2-7; a possible D gene is TRBD1 (6 bases). This CDR3 is built from 19 residues. The germline gives CDR1 SGDLS, CDR2 YYNGEE. V lost 0 bases and J 3 bases, leaving 25 bases between the germline ends. CDR3: CASSVDLKGEAGQDYEQYV. Written as DNA, the CDR3 is TGTGCCAGCAGCGTAGACCTCAAGGGGGAAGCCGGACAAGACTACGAGCAGTACGTC.